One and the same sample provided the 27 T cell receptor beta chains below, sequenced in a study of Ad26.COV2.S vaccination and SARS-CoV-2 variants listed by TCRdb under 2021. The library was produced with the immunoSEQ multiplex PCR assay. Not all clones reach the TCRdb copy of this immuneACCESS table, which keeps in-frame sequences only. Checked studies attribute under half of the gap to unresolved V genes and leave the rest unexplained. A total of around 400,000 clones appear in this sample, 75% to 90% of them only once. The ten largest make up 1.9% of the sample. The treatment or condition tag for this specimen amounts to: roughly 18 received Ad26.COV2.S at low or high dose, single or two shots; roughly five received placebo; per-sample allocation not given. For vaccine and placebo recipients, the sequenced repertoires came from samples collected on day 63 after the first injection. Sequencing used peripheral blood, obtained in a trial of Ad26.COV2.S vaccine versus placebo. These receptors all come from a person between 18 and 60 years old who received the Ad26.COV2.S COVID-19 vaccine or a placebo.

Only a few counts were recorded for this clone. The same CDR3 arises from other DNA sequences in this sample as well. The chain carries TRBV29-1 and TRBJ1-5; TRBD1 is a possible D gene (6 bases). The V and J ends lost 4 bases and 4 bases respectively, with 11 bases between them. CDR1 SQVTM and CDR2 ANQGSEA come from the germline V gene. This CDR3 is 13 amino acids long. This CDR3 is CSVAGAGNQPQHF. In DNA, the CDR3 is TGCAGCGTTGCAGGGGCAGGAAATCAGCCCCAGCATTTT.

The CDR3 loop is CASSLDGNEQYF. CDR3 nucleotide sequence: TGCGCCAGCAGCTTGGATGGAAACGAGCAGTACTTC. The chain combines TRBV5-1 with TRBJ2-7; D is uncertain. V was cut by 0 bases and J by 5 bases, with 6 bases left in between. Per germline, CDR1 SGHRS and CDR2 YFSETQ. The CDR3 runs to 12 residues.

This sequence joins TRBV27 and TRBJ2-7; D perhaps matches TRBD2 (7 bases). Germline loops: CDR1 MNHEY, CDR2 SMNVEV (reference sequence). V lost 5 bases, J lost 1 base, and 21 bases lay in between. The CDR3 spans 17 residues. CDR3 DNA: TGTGCCAGCAGTCCAACACACTGGACTAGGGGGTCCTACGAGCAGTACTTC. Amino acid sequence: CASSPTHWTRGSYEQYF.

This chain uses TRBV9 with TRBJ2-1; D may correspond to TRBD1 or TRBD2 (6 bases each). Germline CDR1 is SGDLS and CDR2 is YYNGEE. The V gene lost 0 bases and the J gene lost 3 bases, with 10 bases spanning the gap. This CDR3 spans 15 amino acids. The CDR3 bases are TGTGCCAGCAGCGTAGAAGGGGGGCGCTACAATGAGCAGTTCTTC. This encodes CASSVEGGRYNEQFF.

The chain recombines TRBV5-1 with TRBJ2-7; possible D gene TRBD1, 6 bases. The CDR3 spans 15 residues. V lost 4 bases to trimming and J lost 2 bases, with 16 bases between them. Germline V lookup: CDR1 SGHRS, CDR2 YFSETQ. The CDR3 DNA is TGCGCCAGCAGCCCAACTCAGGGGCGGACCTACGAGCAGTACTTC. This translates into CASSPTQGRTYEQYF.

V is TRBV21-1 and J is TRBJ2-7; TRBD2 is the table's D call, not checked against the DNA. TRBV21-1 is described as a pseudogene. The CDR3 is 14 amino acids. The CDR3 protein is CASISGISSYEQYF. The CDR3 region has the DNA TGTGCCAGTATTAGCGGGATTAGCTCCTACGAGCAGTACTTC.

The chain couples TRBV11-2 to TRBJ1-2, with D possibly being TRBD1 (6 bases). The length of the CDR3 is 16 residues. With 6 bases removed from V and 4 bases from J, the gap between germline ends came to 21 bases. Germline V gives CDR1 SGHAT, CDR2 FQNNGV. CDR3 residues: CASRKTTGSLSYGYTF. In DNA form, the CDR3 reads TGTGCCAGCAGAAAAACAACAGGGAGCCTATCCTATGGCTACACCTTC.

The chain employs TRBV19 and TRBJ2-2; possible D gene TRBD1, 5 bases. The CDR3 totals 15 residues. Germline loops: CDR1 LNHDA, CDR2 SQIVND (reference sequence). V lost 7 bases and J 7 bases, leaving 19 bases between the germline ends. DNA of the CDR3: TGTGCCAGTACCCAATTTAGGGGCCTCGGCGGGGAGCTGTTTTTT. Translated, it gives CASTQFRGLGGELFF.

CDR3 in amino acids: CASSQDLLRERVGEQYF. The CDR3 bases are TGCGCCAGCAGCCAAGATCTTTTGAGGGAGCGTGTGGGGGAGCAGTACTTC. The chain carries TRBV4-1 and TRBJ2-7; tentative D call: TRBD2 (5 bases). The germline V and J ends were trimmed by 0 bases and 7 bases, with 22 bases remaining between them. Germline CDR1 and CDR2: MGHRA and YSYEKL. CDR3 size: 17 residues.

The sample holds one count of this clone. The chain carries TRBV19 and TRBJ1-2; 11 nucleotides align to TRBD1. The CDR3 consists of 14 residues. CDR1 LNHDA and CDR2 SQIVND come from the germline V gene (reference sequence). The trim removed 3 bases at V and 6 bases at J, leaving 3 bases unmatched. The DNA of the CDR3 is TGTGCCAGTAGTATGGACAGGGGGCAGGATGGCTACACCTTC. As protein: CASSMDRGQDGYTF. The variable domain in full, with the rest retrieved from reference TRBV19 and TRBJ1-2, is DGGITQSPKYLFRKEGQNVTLSCEQNLNHDAMYWYRQDPGQGLRLIYYSQIVNDFQKGDIAEGYSVSREKKESFPLTVTSAQKNPTAFYLCASSMDRGQDGYTFGSGTRLTVV.

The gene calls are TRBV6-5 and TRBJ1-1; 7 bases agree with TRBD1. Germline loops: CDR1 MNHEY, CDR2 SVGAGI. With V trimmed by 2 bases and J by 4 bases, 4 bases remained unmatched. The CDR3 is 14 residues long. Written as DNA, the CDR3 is TGTGCCAGCAGTTACGGCAGGGGGGTCACTGAAGCTTTCTTT. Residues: CASSYGRGVTEAFF.

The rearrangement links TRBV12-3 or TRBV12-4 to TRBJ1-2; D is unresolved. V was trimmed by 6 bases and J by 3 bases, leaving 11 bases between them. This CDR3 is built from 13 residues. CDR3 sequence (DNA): TGTGCCAGCAGCCGCCGACGGTACTATGGCTACACCTTC. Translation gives CASSRRRYYGYTF.

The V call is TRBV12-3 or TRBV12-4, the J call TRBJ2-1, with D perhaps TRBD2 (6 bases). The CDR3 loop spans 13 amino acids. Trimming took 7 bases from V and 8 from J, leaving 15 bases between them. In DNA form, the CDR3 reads TGTGCCAGCACCCGAAGGCGGGGCGATGAGCAGTTCTTC. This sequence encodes CASTRRRGDEQFF.

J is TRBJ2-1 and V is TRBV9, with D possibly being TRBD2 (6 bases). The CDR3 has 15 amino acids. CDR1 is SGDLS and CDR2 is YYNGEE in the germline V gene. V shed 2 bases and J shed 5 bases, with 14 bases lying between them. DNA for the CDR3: TGTGCCAGCAGCGTTCAGGGAGGTGCCCACAATGAGCAGTTCTTC. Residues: CASSVQGGAHNEQFF.

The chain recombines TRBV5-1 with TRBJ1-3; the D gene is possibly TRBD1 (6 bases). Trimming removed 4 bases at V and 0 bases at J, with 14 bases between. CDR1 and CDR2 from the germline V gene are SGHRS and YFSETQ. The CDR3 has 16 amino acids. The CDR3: CASSPGDNNSGNTIYF. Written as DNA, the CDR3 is TGCGCCAGCAGCCCCGGGGACAATAACTCTGGAAACACCATATATTTT.

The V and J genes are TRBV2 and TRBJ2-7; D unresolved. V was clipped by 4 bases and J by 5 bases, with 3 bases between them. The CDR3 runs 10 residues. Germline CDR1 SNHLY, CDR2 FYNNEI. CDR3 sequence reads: CASSVHEQYF. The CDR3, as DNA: TGTGCCAGCAGTGTCCACGAGCAGTACTTC.

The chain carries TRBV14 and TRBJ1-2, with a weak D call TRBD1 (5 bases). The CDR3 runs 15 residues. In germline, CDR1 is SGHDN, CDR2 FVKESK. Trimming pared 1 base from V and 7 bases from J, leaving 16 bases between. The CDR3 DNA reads TGTGCCAGCAGCCAAGGCGGGGGACGATGGGGTGGCTACACCTTC. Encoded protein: CASSQGGGRWGGYTF. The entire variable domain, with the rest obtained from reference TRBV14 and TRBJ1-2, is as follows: EAGVTQFPSHSVIEKGQTVTLRCDPISGHDNLYWYRRVMGKEIKFLLHFVKESKQDESGMPNNRFLAERTGGTYSTLKVQPAELEDSGVYFCASSQGGGRWGGYTFGSGTRLTVV.

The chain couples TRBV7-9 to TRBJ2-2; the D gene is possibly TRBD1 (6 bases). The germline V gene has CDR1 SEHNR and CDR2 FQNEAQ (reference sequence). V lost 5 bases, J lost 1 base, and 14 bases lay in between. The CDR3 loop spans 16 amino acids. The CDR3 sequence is CASSLTTGLNTGELFF. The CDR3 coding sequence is TGTGCCAGCAGCCTAACGACAGGACTGAACACCGGGGAGCTGTTTTTT. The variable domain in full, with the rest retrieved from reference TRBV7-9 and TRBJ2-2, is DTGVSQNPRHKITKRGQNVTFRCDPISEHNRLYWYRQTLGQGPEFLTYFQNEAQLEKSRLLSDRFSAERPKGSFSTLEIQRTEQGDSAMYLCASSLTTGLNTGELFFGEGSRLTVL.

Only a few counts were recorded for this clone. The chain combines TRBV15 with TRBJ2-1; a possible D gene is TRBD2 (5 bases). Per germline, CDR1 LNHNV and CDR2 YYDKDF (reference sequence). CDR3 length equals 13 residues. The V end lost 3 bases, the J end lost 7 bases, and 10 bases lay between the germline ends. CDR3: CATSSLRVNEQFF. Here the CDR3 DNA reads TGTGCCACCAGCAGCCTGAGGGTGAATGAGCAGTTCTTC.

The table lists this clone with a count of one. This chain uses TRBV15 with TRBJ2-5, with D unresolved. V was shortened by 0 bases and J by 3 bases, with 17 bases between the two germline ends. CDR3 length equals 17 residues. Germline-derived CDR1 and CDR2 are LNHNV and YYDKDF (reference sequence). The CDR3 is CATSRDGLGRLEETQYF. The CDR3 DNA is TGTGCCACCAGCAGAGATGGTCTCGGACGGCTCGAAGAGACCCAGTACTTC.

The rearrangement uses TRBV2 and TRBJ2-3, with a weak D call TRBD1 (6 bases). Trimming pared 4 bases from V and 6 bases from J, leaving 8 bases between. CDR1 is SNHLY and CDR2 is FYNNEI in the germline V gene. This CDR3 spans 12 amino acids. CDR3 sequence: CASSVRGDTQYF. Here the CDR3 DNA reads TGTGCCAGCAGTGTTAGGGGGGATACGCAGTATTTT.

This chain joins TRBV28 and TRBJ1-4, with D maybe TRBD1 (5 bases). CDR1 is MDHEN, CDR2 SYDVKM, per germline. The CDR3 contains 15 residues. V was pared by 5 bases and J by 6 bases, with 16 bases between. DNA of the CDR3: TGTGCCAGCAGTCAACACGGGACTGTGGATGAAAAACTGTTTTTT. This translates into CASSQHGTVDEKLFF.

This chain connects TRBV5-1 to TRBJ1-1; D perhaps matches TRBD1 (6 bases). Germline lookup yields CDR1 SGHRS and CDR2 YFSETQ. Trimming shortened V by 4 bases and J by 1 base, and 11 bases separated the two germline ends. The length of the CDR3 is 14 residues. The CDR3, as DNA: TGCGCCAGCAGCCACAAAGGGGGGAACACTGAAGCTTTCTTT. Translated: CASSHKGGNTEAFF.

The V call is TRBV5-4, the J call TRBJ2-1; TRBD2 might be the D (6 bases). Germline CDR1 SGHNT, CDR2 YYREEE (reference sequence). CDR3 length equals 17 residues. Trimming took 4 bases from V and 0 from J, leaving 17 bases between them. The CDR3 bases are TGTGCCAGCAGCCCCCTCGGAGGGCATTCCTCCTACAATGAGCAGTTCTTC. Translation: CASSPLGGHSSYNEQFF.

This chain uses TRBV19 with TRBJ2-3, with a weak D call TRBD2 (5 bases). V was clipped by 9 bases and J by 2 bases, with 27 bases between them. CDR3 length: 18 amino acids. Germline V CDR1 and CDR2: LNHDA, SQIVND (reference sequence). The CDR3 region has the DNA TGTGCCAGCAAGCCAGGTCGCGGGCCACAAGTCGACACAGATACGCAGTATTTT. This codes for CASKPGRGPQVDTDTQYF.

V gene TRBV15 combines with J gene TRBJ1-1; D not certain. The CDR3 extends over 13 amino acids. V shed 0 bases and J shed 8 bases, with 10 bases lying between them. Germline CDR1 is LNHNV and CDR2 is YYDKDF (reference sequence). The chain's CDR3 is CATSRDLGREAFF. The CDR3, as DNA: TGTGCCACCAGCAGAGATCTGGGCAGAGAAGCTTTCTTT.

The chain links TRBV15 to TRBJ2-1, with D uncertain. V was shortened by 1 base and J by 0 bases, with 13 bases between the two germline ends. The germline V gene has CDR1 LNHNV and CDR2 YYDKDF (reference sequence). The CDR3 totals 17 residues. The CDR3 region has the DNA TGTGCCACCAGCAGAGGGCTCCCCCCAACCTCCTACAATGAGCAGTTCTTC. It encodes CATSRGLPPTSYNEQFF. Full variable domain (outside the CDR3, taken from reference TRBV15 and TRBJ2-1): DAMVIQNPRYQVTQFGKPVTLSCSQTLNHNVMYWYQQKSSQAPKLLFHYYDKDFNNEADTPDNFQSRRPNTSFCFLDIRSPGLGDTAMYLCATSRGLPPTSYNEQFFGPGTRLTVL.